The clone carrying this T cell receptor beta chain was detected only a few times. This specimen belongs to a study of cytomegalovirus exposure and HLA in healthy donors. The V gene's germline CDR1 is MNHNY and CDR2 SVGAGI (reference sequence). Trimming took 6 bases from V and 8 from J, leaving 8 bases between them. The CDR3 runs 11 residues. Donors had nominal health at sampling but likely had unrecorded immune exposures. PCR involved 60 Vbeta and 13 Jbeta primers. Data came from immunoSEQ multiplex PCR; TCRdb stores just in-frame clones and leaves some out. The table includes 95,000 or so clones, approximately 81% detected once.

J is TRBJ2-1 and V is TRBV6-6; D might be TRBD2 (6 bases). Sequenced sample: PBMCs. The receptor was derived from a woman between 65 and 79 years old in good health and CMV-seropositive. CDR3: CASSRGDEQFF. The CDR3 DNA reads TGTGCCAGCAGCCGCGGGGATGAGCAGTTCTTC.